This T cell receptor (beta chain) was retrieved from a study of OX40 agonist ivuxolimab in advanced cancers. Across the study: Subjects had a mean age of 60 years, with a range of about 23 to 90; just over 80% were male. Partial responses were achieved by three patients: one hepatocellular carcinoma, two cutaneous melanoma.

TCRdb's copy holds only in-frame clones and misses some; the assay was immunoSEQ multiplex PCR. The top ten clones hold roughly 2.5% of a sample with about 49,000 clones, roughly three quarters of them seen once. Sequencing used CD4+ or CD8+ T cells sorted from blood, obtained in a trial of the OX40 agonist ivuxolimab. This receptor was taken from an adult with an advanced solid tumor such as melanoma, head and neck, liver or kidney cancer.

The CDR3 is CAISESAGTAGKQAFF. CDR3 DNA: TGTGCCATCAGTGAGTCGGCCGGGACCGCTGGAAAGCAAGCTTTCTTT. V gene TRBV10-3 combines with J gene TRBJ1-1, with TRBD1 as a possible D gene (5 bases). This CDR3 is built from 16 residues. V was cut by 0 bases and J by 9 bases, with 20 bases left in between. Germline V gives CDR1 ENHRY, CDR2 SYGVKD.